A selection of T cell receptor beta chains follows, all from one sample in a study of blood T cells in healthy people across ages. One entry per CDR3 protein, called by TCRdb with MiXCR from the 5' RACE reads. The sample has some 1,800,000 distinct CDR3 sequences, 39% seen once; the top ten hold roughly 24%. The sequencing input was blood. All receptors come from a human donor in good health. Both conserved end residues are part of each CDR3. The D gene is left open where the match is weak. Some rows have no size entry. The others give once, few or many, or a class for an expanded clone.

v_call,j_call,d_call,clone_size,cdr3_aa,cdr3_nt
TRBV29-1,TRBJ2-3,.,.,CSVEDRSSGTDTQYF,TGCAGCGTTGAAGATAGGTCTTCGGGCACAGATACGCAGTATTTT
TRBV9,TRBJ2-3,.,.,CASSGSRDTQYF,TGTGCCAGCAGCGGTAGCCGAGATACGCAGTATTTT
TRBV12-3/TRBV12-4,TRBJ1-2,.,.,CASSPAGIYGYTF,TGTGCCAGCAGTCCCGCCGGGATCTATGGCTACACCTTC
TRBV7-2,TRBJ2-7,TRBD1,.,CASSSLGTGYDEQYF,TGTGCCAGCAGCTCCTTGGGGACAGGGTACGACGAGCAGTACTTC
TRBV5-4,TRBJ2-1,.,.,CASSPTRQDGFKFF,TGTGCCAGCAGCCCGACGCGACAGGACGGCTTTAAGTTCTTC
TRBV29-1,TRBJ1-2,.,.,CSVGSGGLYGYTF,TGCAGCGTTGGGTCGGGGGGGCTCTATGGCTACACCTTC
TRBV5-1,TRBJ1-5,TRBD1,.,CASSLEQGDQPQHF,TGCGCCAGCAGCCTCGAACAGGGGGATCAGCCCCAGCATTTT
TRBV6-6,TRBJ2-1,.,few,CASSYAQGDNKQFF,TGTGCCAGCAGTTACGCACAGGGAGACAATAAGCAGTTCTTC
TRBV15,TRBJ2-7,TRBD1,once,CATSTYTGGNEQYF,TGTGCCACCAGCACCTATACAGGGGGGAACGAGCAGTACTTC
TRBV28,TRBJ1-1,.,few,CASSLKEARAFF,TGTGCCAGCAGTTTAAAGGAGGCAAGGGCTTTCTTT
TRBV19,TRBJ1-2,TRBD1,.,CASRYRQGISGYTF,TGTGCCAGTCGGTATAGACAGGGGATATCTGGCTACACCTTC